This TCR beta chain was retrieved from a study of blood T cell repertoires in COVID-19. Produced via immunoSEQ multiplex PCR; TCRdb's table is partial and in-frame only. Of hundreds of thousands of clones listed, approximately 80% are singletons. CDR3 length: 16 residues. V dropped 5 bases and J dropped 8 bases, with 22 bases sitting between them. The germline gives CDR1 SEHNR, CDR2 FQNEAQ (reference sequence). The chain uses TRBV7-9 and TRBJ2-1; a weak D match, TRBD2 (7 bases). The specimen was peripheral blood. This TCR was sampled from a woman between 50 and 59 years old with active or convalescent COVID-19. The CDR3 bases are TGTGCCAGCAGCCCGTCGGGGGCGGGAGCATTTCATGAGCAGTTCTTC. Translation gives CASSPSGAGAFHEQFF.